Shown below are 32 T cell receptor beta chains from a single sample sequenced in a study of early stage breast cancer tumors. The assay was immunoSEQ multiplex PCR, and TCRdb's table has in-frame clones only and misses some. Of approximately 30,000 clones in the sample, around three quarters are singletons; the top ten hold roughly 12%. The sequencing input was blood. The receptors stem from a person between 55 and 69 years old with breast cancer.

This rearrangement joins TRBV7-2 to TRBJ2-3; TRBD2 aligns across 10 bases. V was pared by 1 base and J by 5 bases, with 6 bases of the junction left unmatched. Germline V gives CDR1 SGHTA, CDR2 FQGNSA. The CDR3 extends over 16 amino acids. The CDR3 DNA reads TGTGCCAGCAGCTTAGAGGTAGCGGGAGGATTAGATACGCAGTATTTT. This encodes CASSLEVAGGLDTQYF.

This clone was seen only a few times. This chain connects TRBV19 to TRBJ2-7, with 7 bases that match TRBD2. CDR1 is LNHDA, CDR2 SQIVND, per germline (reference sequence). The ends lost 3 bases at V and 2 bases at J; junction bases unmatched: 7. The CDR3 spans 15 residues. The CDR3 sequence: CASSMAGTNTYEQYF. For the CDR3, the DNA is TGTGCCAGTAGTATGGCCGGGACTAACACCTACGAGCAGTACTTC.

The chain recombines TRBV5-4 with TRBJ2-5; 9 bases map to TRBD1. Germline V gene data show CDR1 as SGHNT and CDR2 as YYREEE (reference sequence). This CDR3 spans 15 amino acids. The J segment lost 6 bases and the V segment lost 0 bases, leaving 6 bases of the junction unmatched. In DNA, the CDR3 is TGTGCCAGCAGCTTGGGGGGACAGGGCACAAAGACCCAGTACTTC. Translation: CASSLGGQGTKTQYF.

The chain recombines TRBV19 with TRBJ2-2, with TRBD1 identical over 8 bases. Germline CDR1 reads LNHDA; CDR2 reads SQIVND (reference sequence). Trimming at V came to 5 bases and at J to 1 base, leaving 6 bases not matched to a gene. CDR3 length: 16 residues. The CDR3 spells CASSRGQGQNTGELFF. CDR3 sequence (DNA): TGTGCCAGTAGTCGTGGACAGGGACAGAACACCGGGGAGCTGTTTTTT.

The rearrangement uses TRBV6-5 and TRBJ2-7; D is undetermined. Germline V gives CDR1 MNHEY, CDR2 SVGAGI. V was pared by 0 bases and J by 2 bases, with 11 bases between. The CDR3 spans 15 residues. The CDR3 here is CASSYSYPEPYEQYF. In nucleotides, the CDR3 is TGTGCCAGCAGTTACTCGTATCCAGAACCCTACGAGCAGTACTTC.

The chain links TRBV28 to TRBJ2-5, with 12 bases fitting TRBD2. Trimming cost V 5 bases and J 4 bases; bases outside gene matches: 5. The CDR3 spans 15 residues. Per the germline V gene, CDR1 is MDHEN and CDR2 is SYDVKM. Here the CDR3 reads CASSTSGRFRETQYF. The CDR3 nucleotides read TGTGCCAGCAGTACTAGCGGGAGGTTTCGAGAGACCCAGTACTTC.

V gene TRBV5-1 combines with J gene TRBJ2-2; no definite D call. The CDR3 covers 15 residues. Germline CDR1 reads SGHRS; CDR2 reads YFSETQ. Trimming left V 6 bases short and J 5 bases short, with 17 bases between. CDR3 nucleotide sequence: TGCGCCAGCATCCACGGGTCGGAAGGTACCGGGGAGCTGTTTTTT. Translated, it gives CASIHGSEGTGELFF. The variable domain in full, completed from reference TRBV5-1 and TRBJ2-2, reads KAGVTQTPRYLIKTRGQQVTLSCSPISGHRSVSWYQQTPGQGLQFLFEYFSETQRNKGNFPGRFSGRQFSNSRSEMNVSTLELGDSALYLCASIHGSEGTGELFFGEGSRLTVL.

This chain links TRBV7-2 with TRBJ1-1; the D gene is possibly TRBD1 (5 bases). CDR1 is SGHTA, CDR2 FQGNSA, per germline. V lost 4 bases to trimming and J lost 1 base, with 13 bases between them. The CDR3 covers 15 residues. CDR3 loop: CASSSAGGWNTEAFF. As DNA, the CDR3 is TGTGCCAGCAGCTCCGCGGGGGGATGGAACACTGAAGCTTTCTTT.

The chain links TRBV27 to TRBJ2-7; D ambiguous. CDR1 is MNHEY, CDR2 SMNVEV, per germline (reference sequence). The CDR3 contains 14 residues. V shed 2 bases and J shed 6 bases, with 14 bases lying between them. The CDR3 DNA reads as TGTGCCAGCAGTTTAAACCCTACGCAGGCCGAGCAGTACTTC. It yields the protein CASSLNPTQAEQYF.

This clone was picked up a small number of times. The chain combines TRBV4-3 with TRBJ2-7; a weak D match, TRBD2 (6 bases). Germline CDR1 is LGHNA and CDR2 is YSLEER. The CDR3 runs 14 residues. Trimming took off 1 base at V and 2 bases at J, with 9 bases between the two ends. The CDR3 protein is CASSQGREPYEQYF. CDR3 in DNA: TGCGCCAGCAGCCAAGGCCGGGAGCCCTACGAGCAGTACTTC.

There are a few counts of this clone. V is TRBV7-2 and J is TRBJ2-7, with D possibly TRBD1 on 6 matching bases. In germline, CDR1 is SGHTA, CDR2 FQGNSA. This CDR3 is built from 11 residues. Between the trimmed V and J ends, which lost 6 bases and 6 bases, there was a span of 9 bases. The CDR3 DNA follows: TGTGCCAGCAGGTACAGGGCCGAGCAGTACTTC. This encodes CASRYRAEQYF.

The V call is TRBV21-1, the J call TRBJ2-5; the table's D call of TRBD2 was not tested on the DNA. TRBV21-1 is noted as a pseudogene. This CDR3 is built from 12 residues. CDR3 coding DNA: TGTGCCAGCAGCAAATTCCGGGAGACCCAGTACTTC. It translates to CASSKFRETQYF.

The chain joins TRBV30 to TRBJ1-1; the D gene is possibly TRBD1 (6 bases). Germline CDR1 GTSNPN, CDR2 SVGIG (reference sequence). V was pared by 3 bases and J by 0 bases, with 8 bases between. CDR3 length: 13 amino acids. For the CDR3, the DNA is TGTGCCTGGAGGGACAGTATGAACACTGAAGCTTTCTTT. This gives the protein CAWRDSMNTEAFF.

The chain joins TRBV5-1 to TRBJ1-2; 8 bases are a match to TRBD1. The junction had 15 bases not matched to a gene; V was cut back by 4 bases and J by 4 bases. The CDR3 covers 17 residues. Germline V lookup: CDR1 SGHRS, CDR2 YFSETQ. CDR3 protein: CASSRKTTGGETYGYTF. In nucleotides, the CDR3 is TGCGCCAGCAGCCGGAAGACTACAGGGGGAGAAACCTATGGCTACACCTTC.

CDR3 DNA: TGCAGCGCCTATGACAGGGTTTCGGGCTATGGCTACACCTTC. This codes for CSAYDRVSGYGYTF. V and J are TRBV29-1 and TRBJ1-2; 7 bases are shared with TRBD1. There are 14 residues in the CDR3. V gave up 7 bases and J gave up 4 bases; unmatched junction bases: 12. Germline CDR1 is SQVTM and CDR2 is ANQGSEA.

The chain has TRBV2 and TRBJ1-5; D is possibly TRBD1 (6 bases). Germline CDR1 and CDR2: SNHLY and FYNNEI. Trimming cost V 2 bases and J 4 bases, with 15 bases left between them. The CDR3 spans 16 residues. CDR3 coding DNA: TGTGCCAGCAGTGAATTTGGCAGGGGCGTTAATCAGCCCCAGCATTTT. Encoded protein: CASSEFGRGVNQPQHF.

The J gene is TRBJ2-1, the V gene TRBV29-1, with D possibly matching TRBD2 (5 bases). The germline V and J ends were trimmed by 4 bases and 0 bases, with 10 bases remaining between them. The V gene's germline CDR1 is SQVTM and CDR2 ANQGSEA. This CDR3 has 14 residues. The CDR3 DNA follows: TGCAGCGTTGTTGGCGGAGGCTCCTACAATGAGCAGTTCTTC. The encoded protein is CSVVGGGSYNEQFF.

This chain joins TRBV6-5 and TRBJ1-2, with D possibly being TRBD1 (5 bases). This CDR3 region has 14 residues. V shed 6 bases and J shed 5 bases, with 16 bases lying between them. CDR1 is MNHEY, CDR2 SVGAGI, per germline. Written as DNA, the CDR3 is TGTGCCAGCAGACCCCCCGGGGGAATTTATGGCTACACCTTC. The encoded protein is CASRPPGGIYGYTF.

The chain couples TRBV6-1 to TRBJ2-7; no firm D call. Trimming removed 3 bases at V and 0 bases at J, with 9 bases between. Per germline, CDR1 MNHNS and CDR2 SASEGT. The CDR3 has 14 residues. The CDR3 DNA follows: TGTGCCAGCAGTGAGAGGAGTAGCTCCTACGAGCAGTACTTC. Its translation: CASSERSSSYEQYF.

V and J are TRBV19 and TRBJ2-2; D not certain. CDR1 and CDR2 (germline): LNHDA, SQIVND (reference sequence). The CDR3 is made up of 20 amino acids. Trimming took 0 bases from V and 2 from J, leaving 22 bases between them. CDR3 coding DNA: TGTGCCAGTAGTATAGATGCGTTCTATTCAAAAGAGCCAAACACCGGGGAGCTGTTTTTT. It is translated as CASSIDAFYSKEPNTGELFF.

The genes are TRBV6-5 and TRBJ2-2; D might be TRBD2 (6 bases). The V gene lost 7 bases and the J gene lost 4 bases, with 13 bases spanning the gap. Germline-derived CDR1 and CDR2 are MNHEY and SVGAGI. This CDR3 comprises 14 residues. The CDR3 coding sequence is TGTGCCAGCACCGAGTACGGGAGCACCGGGGAGCTGTTTTTT. Protein: CASTEYGSTGELFF.

The table lists this clone with a few counts. V and J are TRBV11-2 and TRBJ1-2, with D unresolved. The germline CDR1 and CDR2 sequences are SGHAT and FQNNGV. The V and J ends lost 4 bases and 0 bases respectively, with 12 bases between them. The CDR3 runs 15 residues. CDR3 nucleotide sequence: TGTGCCAGCAGCTCCCGACACGCGACTAACTATGGCTACACCTTC. Encoded protein: CASSSRHATNYGYTF.

About this clone itself: Other DNA sequences within the sample encode an identical CDR3. The genes are TRBV7-2 and TRBJ2-5, with 9 bases fitting TRBD1. Germline V gene data show CDR1 as SGHTA and CDR2 as FQGNSA. CDR3 size: 14 residues. V lost 3 bases and J lost 1; bases outside the gene matches: 0. The CDR3 DNA reads TGTGCCAGCAGCTTGACAGGGGGCCAAGAGACCCAGTACTTC. Translation: CASSLTGGQETQYF.

J is TRBJ2-7 and V is TRBV2; TRBD2 matches 10 bases. With V trimmed by 5 bases and J by 2 bases, 12 bases remained unmatched. Germline CDR1 reads SNHLY; CDR2 reads FYNNEI. The CDR3 totals 17 residues. For the CDR3, the DNA is TGTGCCAGCAGTCCTACCTTGACTAGCGGGCTTACCTACGAGCAGTACTTC. The encoded protein is CASSPTLTSGLTYEQYF.

Written as DNA, the CDR3 is TGTGCCAGCAGGATGACTGGCCCCCCCTTTTATGGCTACACCTTC. Amino acid sequence: CASRMTGPPFYGYTF. This chain connects TRBV28 to TRBJ1-2, with D unresolved. The CDR3 length is 15 residues. CDR1 and CDR2 from the germline V gene are MDHEN and SYDVKM. The ends were cut back, 6 bases at V and 5 bases at J, with 19 bases in the middle.

The chain employs TRBV18 and TRBJ2-1, with D hard to call. Germline V gives CDR1 KGHSH, CDR2 LQKENI. This CDR3 contains 13 residues. V lost 1 base and J lost 7, with 8 bases in between. Here the CDR3 DNA reads TGTGCCAGCTCACCACTCTCCGGGAATGAGCAGTTCTTC. This sequence encodes CASSPLSGNEQFF.

The chain is built from TRBV4-3 and TRBJ2-4, with a weak D call TRBD1 (5 bases). Germline assignment: CDR1 LGHNA and CDR2 YSLEER. Trimming cost V 1 base and J 6 bases, with 10 bases left between them. This CDR3 comprises 14 residues. CDR3 amino acids: CASSQVQGRNIQYF. The CDR3 coding sequence is TGCGCCAGCAGCCAAGTTCAGGGCAGAAACATTCAGTACTTC.

This chain joins TRBV5-4 and TRBJ2-3; D not resolved. V gave up 2 bases and J gave up 0 bases, with 4 bases separating them. Germline V gene sequence: CDR1 SGHNT, CDR2 YYREEE (reference sequence). The CDR3 is made up of 13 amino acids. CDR3 sequence (DNA): TGTGCCAGCAGCTTAACTAGCACAGATACGCAGTATTTT. Translating it yields CASSLTSTDTQYF.

The V gene is TRBV27, the J gene TRBJ1-1, with D unresolved. The CDR3 has 15 amino acids. Germline values: CDR1 MNHEY, CDR2 SMNVEV (reference sequence). V dropped 3 bases and J dropped 5 bases, with 16 bases sitting between them. The CDR3 protein is CASSFSGRVETEAFF. CDR3 DNA sequence: TGTGCCAGCAGTTTCTCTGGGCGGGTAGAAACTGAAGCTTTCTTT.

The chain recombines TRBV9 with TRBJ1-1; a possible D gene is TRBD1 (5 bases). V shed 3 bases and J shed 1 base, with 10 bases lying between them. Germline V CDR1 and CDR2: SGDLS, YYNGEE. The CDR3 consists of 14 residues. CDR3: CASSAGHRNTEAFF. The CDR3 DNA is TGTGCCAGCAGCGCAGGACACCGGAACACTGAAGCTTTCTTT.

This chain joins TRBV5-8 and TRBJ2-5; a weak D match, TRBD1 (6 bases). V dropped 4 bases and J dropped 1 base, with 8 bases sitting between them. In germline, CDR1 is SGHTS, CDR2 YDEGEE. This CDR3 has 13 amino acids. This chain's CDR3 is CASSVRGQETQYF. In DNA form, the CDR3 reads TGTGCCAGCAGCGTCAGGGGCCAAGAGACCCAGTACTTC.

This clone appeared a few times. CDR3 region: CASSPTGQGDTEAFF. In DNA form, the CDR3 reads TGTGCCAGCAGCCCTACCGGACAGGGAGACACTGAAGCTTTCTTT. The V gene is TRBV7-9, the J gene TRBJ1-1, with 8 bases fitting TRBD1. CDR3 length: 15 residues. V shed 5 bases and J 3 bases; nucleotides not matched to a gene: 8. CDR1 is SEHNR, CDR2 FQNEAQ, per germline (reference sequence). The full variable domain, rest sourced from reference TRBV7-9 and TRBJ1-1, is DTGVSQNPRHKITKRGQNVTFRCDPISEHNRLYWYRQTLGQGPEFLTYFQNEAQLEKSRLLSDRFSAERPKGSFSTLEIQRTEQGDSAMYLCASSPTGQGDTEAFFGQGTRLTVV.